This TCR beta chain was recorded in a study of shared clonotypes between healthy human individuals. This CDR3 spans 15 amino acids. The V and J ends lost 2 bases and 7 bases, in that order; junction bases with no gene match: 8. Per germline, CDR1 SGDLS and CDR2 YYNGEE. Clones were sequenced by immunoSEQ multiplex PCR, and TCRdb holds only the in-frame ones, with some missing. The sample contains under 600,000 clones, about 96% of which appear only once. Sequencing input: naive CD4+ T cells sorted from blood. Subset in this sample: CD45RA+ positively selected. The TCR sequence derives from a woman aged 25-40 years in good health. The chain links TRBV9 to TRBJ2-2, with TRBD2 matching 7 bases. The CDR3 sequence: CASSVHPGEGGELFF. Here the CDR3 DNA reads TGTGCCAGCAGCGTCCACCCGGGGGAGGGCGGGGAGCTGTTTTTT.